What follows is one T cell receptor (beta chain) and its context. The target antigen is unknown. This entry belongs to a study of vaccination and CD4 T cells after COVID-19. Whole-study context: Blood was drawn a median about 75 days post second dose, range 14 to 241.

There are 16 residues in the CDR3. V dropped 1 base and J dropped 12; count of bases not matched to a gene: 18. Looked up from germline, CDR1 is DFQATT and CDR2 is SNEGSKA (reference sequence). Described treatment: roughly ten-day PBMC culture with coronavirus spike peptide pools or control peptides (ViraFEST assay). PCR-confirmed positives ranged from March to December 2020, preceding US Alpha, Beta and Delta variants. General observations from the study: Post-vaccination, and not before, a median 86.3% of reactive clones appeared in convalescent patients.

Sequencing of cultured CD4+ T cell DNA used the Oncomine TCR Beta short-read assay. TCRdb reprocessed the PCR reads with MiXCR, giving one entry per CDR3 protein. The sample holds thousands of distinct CDR3 sequences; 45% to 60% are singletons and the top ten take more than 6.5%. The chain has TRBV20-1 and TRBJ2-1; 7 nucleotides agree with TRBD2. What was sequenced was CD4+ T cells from blood, cultured in vitro. The receptor was isolated from a human donor who had recovered from COVID-19. The CDR3 region is CSARGVSGVQHGRQFF. CDR3 DNA: TGCAGTGCTAGAGGGGTGAGCGGGGTCCAGCACGGTCGGCAGTTCTTC.